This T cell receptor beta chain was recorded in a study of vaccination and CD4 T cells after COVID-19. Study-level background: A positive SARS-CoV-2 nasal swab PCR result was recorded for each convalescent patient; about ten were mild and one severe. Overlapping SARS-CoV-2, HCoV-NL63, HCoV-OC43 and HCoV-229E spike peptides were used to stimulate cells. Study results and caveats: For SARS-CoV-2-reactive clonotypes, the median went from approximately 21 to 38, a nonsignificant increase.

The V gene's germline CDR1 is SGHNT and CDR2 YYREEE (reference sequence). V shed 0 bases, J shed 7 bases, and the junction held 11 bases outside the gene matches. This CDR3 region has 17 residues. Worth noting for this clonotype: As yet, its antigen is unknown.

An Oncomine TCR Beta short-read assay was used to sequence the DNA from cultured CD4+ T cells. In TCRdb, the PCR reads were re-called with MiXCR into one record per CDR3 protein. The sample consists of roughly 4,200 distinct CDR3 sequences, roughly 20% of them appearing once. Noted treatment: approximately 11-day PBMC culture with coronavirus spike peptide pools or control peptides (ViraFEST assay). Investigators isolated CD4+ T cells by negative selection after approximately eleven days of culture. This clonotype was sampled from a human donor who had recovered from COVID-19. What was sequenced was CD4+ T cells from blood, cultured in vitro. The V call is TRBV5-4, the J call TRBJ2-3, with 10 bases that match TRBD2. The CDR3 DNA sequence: TGTGCCAGCAGCTTGGGAGGTCTAGCGGGGGCTGGAAATACGCAGTATTTT. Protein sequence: CASSLGGLAGAGNTQYF.